This TCR beta chain was sequenced in a study of blood T cells in healthy people across ages. At least 6.5 million PBMCs were isolated per sample. This clonotype turned up a few times. As yet, its antigen is unknown. The CDR3 has 14 residues. V was pared by 3 bases and J by 11 bases, with 15 bases of the junction left unmatched. CDR1 is SQVTM, CDR2 ANQGSEA, per germline. Study-level results: Donor CMV status was unknown, possibly confounding expanded clonotype changes. Because sorting was not performed, PBMCs prevented conclusive naive versus antigen-experienced comparison.

PCR was performed a second time for about 7 to 12 cycles using a sample-barcoded 5' primer and a J-beta primer mix. From each sample, at least 2.5 million paired-end reads containing CDR3 were obtained. MiXCR, run by TCRdb on the 5' RACE reads, gives a single entry per CDR3 protein. The sample has hundreds of thousands of distinct CDR3 sequences, approximately 30% seen once. The V call is TRBV29-1, the J call TRBJ2-5, with TRBD2 identical over 7 bases. The sequenced sample was blood. This sequence originates from a woman of 80 years or more in good health. For the CDR3, the DNA is TGCAGCGTTGACCGGACTAGTGGGTGGGGTGAGCAGTACTTC. Encoded protein: CSVDRTSGWGEQYF.